A selection of T cell receptor beta chains follows, all from one sample in a study of post-analysis software for immune sequencing data. MiXCR, applied by TCRdb to the PCR reads, yields one record per CDR3 protein. This table holds roughly 580,000 distinct CDR3 sequences, roughly 45% found once. Specimen: blood. These receptors came from a girl between 10 and 17 years old with multiple sclerosis. Both conserved end residues are part of each CDR3. D genes are given only for firm matches. Not all rows give a size; the values are once, few, many and, for expanded clones, a class.

D gene	clone size	V gene	CDR3 length	J gene	CDR3 protein	CDR3 DNA
-	-	TRBV4-2	15	TRBJ1-2	CASSQTTAQQWGYTF	TGTGCCAGCAGCCAGACCACCGCACAACAGTGGGGCTACACCTTC
-	few	TRBV6-1	16	TRBJ2-7	CASSDETGAREDEQYF	TGTGCCAGCAGTGATGAAACGGGGGCGAGGGAGGACGAGCAGTACTTC
-	-	TRBV29-1	13	TRBJ2-1	CSGRRDSCNEQFF	TGCAGCGGACGCAGGGACTCCTGCAATGAGCAGTTCTTC
TRBD1	-	TRBV7-9	16	TRBJ2-7	CASSRWTGDSSYEQYF	TGTGCCAGCAGCCGCTGGACAGGGGATAGCTCCTACGAGCAGTACTTC
-	-	TRBV4-1	15	TRBJ1-2	CASSQGWRLEDGYTF	TGCGCCAGCAGCCAAGGGTGGCGACTGGAGGATGGCTACACCTTC
-	few	TRBV3-1	15	TRBJ1-2	CASSQDPAGTYGYTF	TGTGCCAGCAGCCAAGATCCGGCAGGGACCTATGGCTACACCTTC
TRBD2	-	TRBV7-2	16	TRBJ2-5	CASSRNSGLAVETQYF	TGTGCCAGCAGCAGAAACTCGGGACTAGCGGTAGAGACCCAGTACTTC
-	-	TRBV5-5	16	TRBJ2-1	CASSLGKLSSYNEQFF	TGTGCCAGCAGCTTGGGAAAGTTGAGCTCCTACAATGAGCAGTTCTTC
-	-	TRBV24-1	13	TRBJ2-7	CATSSREGYEQYF	TGTGCCACCAGTTCCAGGGAAGGTTACGAGCAGTACTTC
-	few	TRBV29-1	13	TRBJ2-5	CSVERGTQETQYF	TGCAGCGTTGAACGCGGCACCCAAGAGACCCAGTACTTC
TRBD1	-	TRBV28	16	TRBJ2-5	CASSLYPTGEWETQYF	TGTGCCAGCAGTTTATACCCAACAGGGGAGTGGGAGACCCAGTACTTC
-	-	TRBV29-1	14	TRBJ2-1	CSVEGVGGGDEQFF	TGCAGCGTTGAAGGGGTAGGGGGTGGCGATGAGCAGTTCTTC
TRBD2	-	TRBV12-3/TRBV12-4	14	TRBJ2-1	CASSSTSGIAEQFF	TGTGCCAGCAGCTCGACTAGCGGGATTGCTGAGCAGTTCTTC
TRBD2	few	TRBV5-1	16	TRBJ2-5	CASSFASGSLQETQYF	TGCGCCAGCAGCTTCGCTAGCGGGAGCCTCCAAGAGACCCAGTACTTC
-	-	TRBV4-1	12	TRBJ2-1	CASGTRRDEQFF	TGCGCCAGCGGGACCCGGCGCGATGAGCAGTTCTTC
-	-	TRBV7-8	15	TRBJ1-2	CASSRTEGLGGGYTF	TGTGCCAGCAGCCGTACCGAGGGGCTAGGAGGTGGCTACACCTTC
TRBD1	-	TRBV14	18	TRBJ2-1	CASSQVPGQGPSYNEQFF	TGTGCCAGCAGCCAAGTGCCGGGACAGGGACCCTCCTACAATGAGCAGTTCTTC
-	-	TRBV7-2	13	TRBJ1-2	CASSLDGLGSYTF	TGTGCCAGCAGCTTAGATGGGCTAGGAAGCTACACCTTC
TRBD2	-	TRBV7-8	12	TRBJ2-7	CASGLARYEQYF	TGTGCCAGCGGACTAGCGAGATACGAGCAGTACTTC
TRBD2	-	TRBV7-9	14	TRBJ2-5	CASSPGGGHDEQYF	TGTGCCAGCTCCCCAGGCGGGGGGCACGATGAGCAGTACTTC
TRBD2	few	TRBV27	15	TRBJ2-3	CASSSLAGVSDTQYF	TGTGCCAGCAGTTCACTAGCGGGAGTATCAGATACGCAGTATTTT
TRBD1	-	TRBV29-1	12	TRBJ1-4	CSVTGINEKLFF	TGCAGCGTGACAGGGATTAATGAAAAACTGTTTTTT
-	-	TRBV9	14	TRBJ2-7	CASSLYSGYYEQYF	TGTGCCAGCTCCCTCTACAGTGGATACTACGAGCAGTACTTC
-	few	TRBV7-2	15	TRBJ2-1	CASSSVAISSAEQFF	TGTGCCAGCAGCTCAGTAGCGATATCATCGGCGGAGCAGTTCTTC
-	-	TRBV7-9	14	TRBJ1-1	CASSSPQENTEAFF	TGTGCCAGCAGCTCACCTCAGGAAAACACTGAAGCTTTCTTT